This T cell receptor (beta chain) comes out of a study of T cell responses to AZD1222 COVID-19 vaccine. TCRdb's copy holds only in-frame clones and misses some; the assay was immunoSEQ multiplex PCR. The data contain 150,000 or so clones, around 94% of them singletons. As regards this clone: Its matching antigen is unknown.

Findings of the study overall: Two AZD1222 doses significantly raised spike-specific TCR breadth and depth over controls.

This specimen was peripheral blood, taken on day 0 of AZD1222 vaccination. This TCR was sampled from an adult in good health.

CDR3 in DNA: TGTGCCAGCAGCCAAGATCCGGGGGCGAGGGAGACCCAGTACTTC. This codes for CASSQDPGARETQYF. This chain uses TRBV3-1 (or the pseudogene TRBV3-2) with TRBJ2-5, with D possibly called TRBD1 or TRBD2 (6 bases each). V lost 0 bases to trimming and J lost 5 bases, with 13 bases between them. This CDR3 comprises 15 residues. Germline V CDR1 and CDR2: LGHDT, YNNKEL (reference sequence).